This TCR beta chain emerged from a study of early T cells in non-severe SARS-CoV-2 infection. TCRdb processed the 5' RACE reads anew with MiXCR; each CDR3 protein has one entry. The sample includes around 84,000 distinct CDR3 sequences, about 15% of them seen just once. With V trimmed by 4 bases and J by 6 bases, 11 bases remained unmatched. The CDR3 totals 15 residues. Germline-derived CDR1 and CDR2 are SGHRS and YFSETQ. This clonotype was sampled from an adult who was a healthcare worker with PCR-confirmed SARS-CoV-2 infection or an uninfected control (not recorded which). The V gene is TRBV5-1, the J gene TRBJ1-1; TRBD1 matches 8 bases. Material for sequencing was whole blood. The CDR3 spells CASSPGQGGVAEAFF. Here the CDR3 DNA reads TGCGCCAGCAGCCCCGGACAGGGTGGGGTGGCTGAAGCTTTCTTT.